This T cell receptor beta chain emerged from a study of blood T cell repertoires in COVID-19. The germline V and J ends were trimmed by 1 base and 0 bases, with 9 bases remaining between them. The CDR3 totals 15 residues. Germline V lookup: CDR1 SEHNR, CDR2 FQNEAQ (reference sequence). Data came from immunoSEQ multiplex PCR; TCRdb stores just in-frame clones and leaves some out. Here the sample spans about 240,000 clones, around 88% being singletons. This sequence originates from a man older than 75 with acute or convalescent COVID-19. V and J are TRBV7-9 and TRBJ2-5; D ambiguous. The specimen was peripheral blood. The CDR3 loop reads CASSLDQMYQETQYF. CDR3 nucleotides: TGTGCCAGCAGCTTAGATCAGATGTACCAAGAGACCCAGTACTTC.